A single sample is the source of the 26 T cell receptor beta chains below, sequenced in a study of blood T cell repertoires in COVID-19. Profiled with immunoSEQ multiplex PCR; TCRdb holds only in-frame clones, not every one. The sample lists around 150,000 clones, around nine tenths occurring once. The sequenced sample consisted of peripheral blood. These receptors were collected from a human donor in a cohort sampled during active COVID-19.

The J gene is TRBJ1-2, the V gene TRBV5-6; D is possibly TRBD1 (5 bases). The CDR3 has 12 amino acids. Per germline, CDR1 SGHDT and CDR2 YYEEEE. Trimming took 4 bases from V and 8 from J, leaving 12 bases between them. CDR3 loop: CASSPEGQGYTF. The CDR3 region has the DNA TGTGCCAGCAGCCCGGAGGGGCAAGGCTACACCTTC.

J is TRBJ1-5 and V is TRBV30; D perhaps matches TRBD1 (6 bases). Trimming pared 3 bases from V and 4 bases from J, leaving 13 bases between. Germline CDR1 reads GTSNPN; CDR2 reads SVGIG (reference sequence). The CDR3 extends over 14 amino acids. The chain's CDR3 is CAWSLRTVNQPQHF. For the CDR3, the DNA is TGTGCCTGGAGCCTCCGGACAGTAAATCAGCCCCAGCATTTT.

This clone was seen a handful of times. The chain uses TRBV30 and TRBJ1-5; no clear D gene. This CDR3 spans 14 amino acids. V dropped 7 bases and J dropped 3 bases, with 16 bases sitting between them. Germline CDR1 and CDR2: GTSNPN and SVGIG (reference sequence). For the CDR3, the DNA is TGTGCCTACCGAAGTGATACTCTCAATCAGCCCCAGCATTTT. It codes for CAYRSDTLNQPQHF.

The rearrangement links TRBV5-4 to TRBJ2-5; D remains unclear. Germline-derived CDR1 and CDR2 are SGHNT and YYREEE (reference sequence). V lost 0 bases and J lost 2, with 14 bases in between. CDR3 length: 16 amino acids. The DNA for the CDR3 is TGTGCCAGCAGCTTGGTTTCCACTCGCGGACAAGAGACCCAGTACTTC. As protein: CASSLVSTRGQETQYF. Full variable domain (outside the CDR3, taken from reference TRBV5-4 and TRBJ2-5): ETGVTQSPTHLIKTRGQQVTLRCSSQSGHNTVSWYQQALGQGPQFIFQYYREEENGRGNFPPRFSGLQFPNYSSELNVNALELDDSALYLCASSLVSTRGQETQYFGPGTRLLVL.

Only one count was recorded for this clone. The chain carries TRBV30 and TRBJ1-1; D remains ambiguous. Germline V gene sequence: CDR1 GTSNPN, CDR2 SVGIG (reference sequence). Trimming took 0 bases from V and 5 from J, leaving 10 bases between them. This CDR3 region has 13 residues. CDR3 region: CAWSVPAWTEAFF. CDR3 coding DNA: TGTGCCTGGAGTGTACCAGCGTGGACTGAAGCTTTCTTT.

The CDR3 DNA reads TGTGCCAGCAGTCCCCCAGGCTTAACTGGTGGCTACACCTTC. Translation gives CASSPPGLTGGYTF. This chain links TRBV28 with TRBJ1-2; no clear D gene. CDR1 is MDHEN and CDR2 is SYDVKM in the germline V gene. The CDR3 contains 14 residues. Trimming pared 5 bases from V and 7 bases from J, leaving 17 bases between.

The J gene is TRBJ2-2, the V gene TRBV20-1; TRBD2 matches at 7 bases. With 3 bases clipped from V and 4 bases from J, the junction kept 8 bases outside the gene matches. Germline CDR1 reads DFQATT; CDR2 reads SNEGSKA (reference sequence). The CDR3 covers 15 residues. In DNA, the CDR3 is TGCAGTGCTAGTGAAGCTAGCGGCTTCACCGGGGAGCTGTTTTTT. Protein sequence: CSASEASGFTGELFF.

The rearrangement joins TRBV25-1 to TRBJ1-1; no clear D gene. The CDR3 has 18 residues. Germline values: CDR1 MGHDK, CDR2 SYGVNS. Trimming left V 2 bases short and J 6 bases short, with 25 bases between. The chain's CDR3 is CASSEIPFMSVSSPEAFF. For the CDR3, the DNA is TGTGCCAGCAGTGAAATCCCCTTTATGTCAGTTTCCTCCCCTGAAGCTTTCTTT.

This chain joins TRBV2 and TRBJ2-7, with TRBD1 matching 9 bases. In germline, CDR1 is SNHLY, CDR2 FYNNEI. This CDR3 has 14 amino acids. V lost 4 bases, J lost 3 bases, and 4 bases stayed unmatched. Written as DNA, the CDR3 is TGTGCCAGCAGTGCGGGGACAGGGTACTACGAGCAGTACTTC. Its protein product is CASSAGTGYYEQYF. Variable domain in full (rest from reference TRBV2 and TRBJ2-7): EPEVTQTPSHQVTQMGQEVILRCVPISNHLYFYWYRQILGQKVEFLVSFYNNEISEKSEIFDDQFSVERPDGSNFTLKIRSTKLEDSAMYFCASSAGTGYYEQYFGPGTRLTVT.

The chain carries TRBV28 and TRBJ1-1; D gene uncertain. This CDR3 is 11 amino acids long. Germline CDR1 MDHEN, CDR2 SYDVKM. The V and J ends lost 6 bases and 11 bases respectively, with 13 bases between them. CDR3 in amino acids: CASSEGLGAFF. CDR3 bases: TGTGCCAGCAGCGAGGGATTGGGGGCTTTCTTT.

The chain uses TRBV6-5 and TRBJ2-7; weak D call: TRBD1 (6 bases). CDR3 length: 14 amino acids. The ends were cut back, 5 bases at V and 0 bases at J, with 11 bases in the middle. The germline CDR1 and CDR2 sequences are MNHEY and SVGAGI. Here the CDR3 DNA reads TGTGCCAGCAGTAGCCGGGACAACTCCTACGAGCAGTACTTC. Translated: CASSSRDNSYEQYF.

V and J are TRBV11-2 and TRBJ2-5, with D possibly TRBD1 on 6 matching bases. Trimming took 4 bases from V and 1 from J, leaving 16 bases between them. CDR1 SGHAT and CDR2 FQNNGV come from the germline V gene. The CDR3 is 16 residues long. As DNA, the CDR3 is TGTGCCAGCAGCTCTATCAGGGGAGTAGGCCAAGAGACCCAGTACTTC. As protein: CASSSIRGVGQETQYF.

V gene TRBV2 combines with J gene TRBJ2-7, with D possibly TRBD2 on 5 matching bases. V dropped 5 bases and J dropped 4 bases, with 15 bases sitting between them. This CDR3 is built from 14 residues. The V gene's germline CDR1 is SNHLY and CDR2 FYNNEI. CDR3 amino acids: CASSRVEERYEQYF. The CDR3 DNA reads TGTGCCAGCAGTCGGGTGGAAGAGCGGTACGAGCAGTACTTC. The full variable domain, with the rest looked up from reference TRBV2 and TRBJ2-7, is EPEVTQTPSHQVTQMGQEVILRCVPISNHLYFYWYRQILGQKVEFLVSFYNNEISEKSEIFDDQFSVERPDGSNFTLKIRSTKLEDSAMYFCASSRVEERYEQYFGPGTRLTVT.

The V gene is TRBV11-3, the J gene TRBJ2-7; weak D call: TRBD1 (5 bases). The CDR3 runs to 13 residues. CDR1 and CDR2 from the germline V gene are SGHNT and YENEEA. V was shortened by 6 bases and J by 5 bases, with 14 bases between the two germline ends. This CDR3 reads CASRTTGRNEQYF. DNA for the CDR3: TGTGCCAGCAGGACAACAGGTAGGAACGAGCAGTACTTC.

J is TRBJ2-1 and V is TRBV6-5, with TRBD1 as a possible D gene (6 bases). CDR1 is MNHEY, CDR2 SVGAGI, per germline. Deletions cut 6 bases from V and 4 bases from J, with 13 bases between. The CDR3 covers 14 residues. The CDR3 loop reads CASRGTPSYNEQFF. As DNA, the CDR3 is TGTGCCAGCAGGGGGACACCTAGTTACAATGAGCAGTTCTTC.

This clone was observed a single time. This sequence joins TRBV5-1 and TRBJ2-7; 7 bases line up with TRBD1. The CDR3 is made up of 15 amino acids. Trimming at V came to 4 bases and at J to 4 bases, leaving 11 bases not matched to a gene. Germline V gives CDR1 SGHRS, CDR2 YFSETQ. The DNA for the CDR3 is TGCGCCAGCAGCCTAACGACAGGGTTGGGATACGAGCAGTACTTC. Its protein product is CASSLTTGLGYEQYF.

Details on this clone: Other DNA sequences from this sample encode an identical CDR3 as well. The V and J genes are TRBV3-1 (or the pseudogene TRBV3-2) and TRBJ2-7, with 13 bases lining up with TRBD2. The CDR3 spans 14 residues. Germline V gives CDR1 LGHDT, CDR2 YNNKEL (reference sequence). V was clipped by 5 bases and J by 3 bases; unmatched bases: 1. In DNA form, the CDR3 reads TGTGCCAGCAGCAGGACTAGCGGGAGCTACGAGCAGTACTTC. As protein: CASSRTSGSYEQYF.

V and J are TRBV14 and TRBJ2-7; possible D gene TRBD2, 6 bases. The CDR3 has 13 residues. CDR1 SGHDN and CDR2 FVKESK come from the germline V gene. Trimming shortened V by 4 bases and J by 3 bases, and 10 bases separated the two germline ends. The CDR3 loop is CASSLSRGYEQYF. The CDR3 DNA reads TGTGCCAGCAGCCTTTCGCGGGGCTACGAGCAGTACTTC.

As to this clone: Other nucleotide sequences in the sample specify the same CDR3. The rearrangement links TRBV27 to TRBJ2-7; D is ambiguous. CDR1 is MNHEY, CDR2 SMNVEV, per germline (reference sequence). CDR3 size: 12 residues. Trimming cost V 4 bases and J 0 bases, with 4 bases left between them. In DNA, the CDR3 is TGTGCCAGCAGTTCCTCCTCCTACGAGCAGTACTTC. Encoded protein: CASSSSSYEQYF.

The DNA for the CDR3 is TGTGCCAGCAGATCCGGACTAGCGAGTGGCTACGAGCAGTACTTC. Protein: CASRSGLASGYEQYF. V and J are TRBV28 and TRBJ2-7; 9 bases are a match to TRBD2. V shed 6 bases, J shed 3 bases, and the junction held 9 bases outside the gene matches. CDR1 MDHEN and CDR2 SYDVKM come from the germline V gene. The CDR3 length is 15 residues.

This chain links TRBV27 with TRBJ2-3; D perhaps matches TRBD1 (5 bases). The CDR3 is 15 amino acids. CDR1 is MNHEY, CDR2 SMNVEV, per germline (reference sequence). V gave up 1 base and J gave up 0 bases, with 8 bases separating them. CDR3 nucleotide sequence: TGTGCCAGCAGTTTATGGGGCAGTAGCACAGATACGCAGTATTTT. This gives the protein CASSLWGSSTDTQYF.

The chain carries TRBV6-5 and TRBJ2-3; 8 bases match TRBD2. The V and J ends lost 7 bases and 4 bases, in that order; junction bases with no gene match: 4. Per the germline V gene, CDR1 is MNHEY and CDR2 is SVGAGI. The CDR3 length is 13 residues. CDR3 region: CASNTGGADTQYF. The CDR3 DNA reads as TGTGCCAGCAACACGGGAGGGGCAGATACGCAGTATTTT.

This chain links TRBV19 with TRBJ1-5; D gene uncertain. Germline V gene sequence: CDR1 LNHDA, CDR2 SQIVND (reference sequence). Trimming shortened V by 5 bases and J by 0 bases, and 14 bases separated the two germline ends. The CDR3 loop spans 16 amino acids. The CDR3, as DNA: TGTGCCAGTAGTCCCACTTCGGGGATTAGCAATCAGCCCCAGCATTTT. This translates into CASSPTSGISNQPQHF.

This clone was counted once. Additional DNA sequences in this sample encode the identical CDR3. This sequence joins TRBV7-3 and TRBJ2-3; TRBD1 might be the D (7 bases). Germline V gene sequence: CDR1 SGHTA, CDR2 FQGTGA. The CDR3 sequence is 15 residues long. Trimming took 5 bases from V and 0 from J, leaving 12 bases between them. Here the CDR3 reads CASSQAGGSTDTQYF. The CDR3 DNA is TGTGCCAGCAGCCAGGCAGGGGGGAGCACAGATACGCAGTATTTT.

The genes are TRBV3-1 (or the pseudogene TRBV3-2) and TRBJ2-7; 7 nucleotides match TRBD1. The CDR3 covers 15 residues. In germline, CDR1 is LGHDT, CDR2 YNNKEL (reference sequence). V shed 5 bases and J 2 bases; nucleotides not matched to a gene: 9. CDR3 in DNA: TGTGCCAGCAGCGAAGTACAGGGGAGAACCTACGAGCAGTACTTC. Translation gives CASSEVQGRTYEQYF.

The count of this clone is one. This chain links TRBV6-5 with TRBJ1-1; D possibly corresponds to TRBD1 (5 bases). Germline V gene lookup returns CDR1 MNHEY and CDR2 SVGAGI. CDR3 length equals 15 residues. V was cut by 3 bases and J by 0 bases, with 11 bases left in between. The CDR3 spells CASSYGGGLNTEAFF. CDR3 nucleotides: TGTGCCAGCAGTTATGGGGGAGGGCTGAACACTGAAGCTTTCTTT.